This T cell receptor (beta chain) was identified in a study of T cell clonality in common variable immunodeficiency. After removal of 3 bases from V and 4 bases from J, the junction contained 5 bases not matched to a gene. Germline CDR1 and CDR2: SGHRS and YFSETQ. This CDR3 contains 15 residues. Data came from immunoSEQ multiplex PCR; TCRdb stores just in-frame clones and leaves some out. Singletons are absent from the sample, which has fewer than 70,000 clones. Blood samples were heparinized, about 4.5 to 9 ml per donor. This clone was observed many times. The read ends 3 residues early relative to the CDR3; the germline J gene fills the gap.

This chain connects TRBV5-1 to TRBJ2-3; 10 positions agree with TRBD2. Sequencing was performed on peripheral blood mononuclear cells. The receptor was derived from a person aged 18-70 years in good health. Incomplete CDR3 DNA: TGCGCCAGCAGCTATCTAGCGGGAGCTGCAGATACG. Its translation: CASSYLAGAADT. The complete CDR3 sequence is CASSYLAGAADTQYF.